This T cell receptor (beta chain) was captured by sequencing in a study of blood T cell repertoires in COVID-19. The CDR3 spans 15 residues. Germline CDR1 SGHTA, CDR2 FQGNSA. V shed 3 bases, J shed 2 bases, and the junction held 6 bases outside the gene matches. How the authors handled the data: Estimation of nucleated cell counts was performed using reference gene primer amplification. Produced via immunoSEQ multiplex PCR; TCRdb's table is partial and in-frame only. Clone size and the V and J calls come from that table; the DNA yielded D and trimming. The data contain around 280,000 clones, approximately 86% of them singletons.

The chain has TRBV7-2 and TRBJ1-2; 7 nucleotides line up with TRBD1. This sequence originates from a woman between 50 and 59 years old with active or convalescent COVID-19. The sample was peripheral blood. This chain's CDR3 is CASSLDWTGNYGYTF. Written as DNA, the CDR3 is TGTGCCAGCAGCTTGGATTGGACAGGCAACTATGGCTACACCTTC.